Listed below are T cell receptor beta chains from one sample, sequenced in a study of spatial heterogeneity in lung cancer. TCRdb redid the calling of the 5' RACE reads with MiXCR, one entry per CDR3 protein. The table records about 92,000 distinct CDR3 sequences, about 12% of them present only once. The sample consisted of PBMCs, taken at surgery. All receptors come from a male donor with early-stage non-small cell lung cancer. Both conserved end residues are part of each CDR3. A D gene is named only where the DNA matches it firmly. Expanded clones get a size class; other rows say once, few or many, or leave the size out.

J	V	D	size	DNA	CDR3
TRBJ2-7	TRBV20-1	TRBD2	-	TGCAGTGCTAGAGATCACTTCACTAGCGGGCGGGTACCGCGCGAGCAGTACTTC	CSARDHFTSGRVPREQYF
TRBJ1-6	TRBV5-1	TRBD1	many	TGCGCCAGCAGCGGCGGGACAGAAAATTCACCCCTCCACTTT	CASSGGTENSPLHF
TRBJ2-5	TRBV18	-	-	TGTGCCAGCTCACCAGAGCTCCAAGAGACCCAGTACTTC	CASSPELQETQYF
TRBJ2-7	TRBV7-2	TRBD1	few	TGTGCCAGCAGCCGGGGCAGGGGGCTATACGAGCAGTACTTC	CASSRGRGLYEQYF
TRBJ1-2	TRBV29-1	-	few	TGCAGCGTTGAAGATAGCAGGGACTATGGCTACACCTTC	CSVEDSRDYGYTF
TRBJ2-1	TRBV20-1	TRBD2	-	TGCAGTGCTATCCCTATGAGCGGGGGGCATGGGAATGAGCAGTTCTTC	CSAIPMSGGHGNEQFF
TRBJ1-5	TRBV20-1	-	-	TGCAGTGCTATAGGAGGCCAATACATGGGGCAGCCCCAGCATTTT	CSAIGGQYMGQPQHF
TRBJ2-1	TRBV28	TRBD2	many	TGTGCCAGCAGTTTTTTAGCGGGAGAAATTAATGAGCAGTTCTTC	CASSFLAGEINEQFF
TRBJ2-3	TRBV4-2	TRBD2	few	TGTGCCAGCAGCCAAGATCAGGTTGAGGCGGGAGGGCCCGATACGCAGTATTTT	CASSQDQVEAGGPDTQYF
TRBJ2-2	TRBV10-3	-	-	TGTGCCATCGCCTCGGGGAACGGGGAGCTGTTTTTT	CAIASGNGELFF
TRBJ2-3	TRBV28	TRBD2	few	TGTGCCAGCATGCCTCCGGTTTCGGGACTAGCGGGGGACCACACAGATACGCAGTATTTT	CASMPPVSGLAGDHTDTQYF
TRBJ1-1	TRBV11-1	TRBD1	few	TGTGCCAGCAGCCAGGACAGGGGAAACACTGAAGCTTTCTTT	CASSQDRGNTEAFF
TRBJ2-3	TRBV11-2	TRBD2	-	TGTGCCAGCACTTTAGCGGGGGCCGATACGCAGTATTTT	CASTLAGADTQYF